This T cell receptor beta chain was documented in a study of T-cell memory formation after mild COVID-19. One entry per CDR3 protein, called by TCRdb with MiXCR from the 5' RACE reads. The sample contains almost 250,000 distinct CDR3 sequences, approximately 15% of which appear only once. The table lists this clonotype with a few counts. Germline V gives CDR1 DFQATT, CDR2 SNEGSKA (reference sequence). Trimming left V 3 bases short and J 7 bases short, with 28 bases between. This CDR3 comprises 18 residues. The receptor's source is an adult woman who had mild COVID-19 (a few samples of this study predate the infection). Cell type and time point are not known. The sequenced sample consisted of PBMCs or a T cell subset sorted from them (not recorded which). The rearrangement uses TRBV20-1 and TRBJ1-5, with a possible D match to TRBD1 (6 bases). The CDR3 loop reads CSARVGLGGPLKWQPQHF. CDR3 nucleotide sequence: TGCAGTGCTAGGGTGGGGCTCGGGGGGCCCCTGAAATGGCAGCCCCAGCATTTT.